Presented here are 27 T cell receptor beta chains from one specimen sequenced in a study of T cell responses to AZD1222 COVID-19 vaccine. The method was immunoSEQ multiplex PCR; TCRdb's version includes in-frame clones alone and lacks a portion of them. The sample records about 110,000 clones, just over 85% being singletons. The sample here was peripheral blood, taken on day 0 of AZD1222 vaccination. These receptors were collected from an adult in good health.

The chain is built from TRBV5-8 and TRBJ1-2; tentative D call: TRBD1 (5 bases). Germline V gene sequence: CDR1 SGHTS, CDR2 YDEGEE. V lost 0 bases to trimming and J lost 7 bases, with 10 bases between them. The CDR3 has 13 amino acids. CDR3 protein: CASSLGGVSGYTF. CDR3 DNA: TGTGCCAGCAGCTTGGGGGGGGTGAGTGGCTACACCTTC.

The rearrangement uses TRBV3-1 (or the pseudogene TRBV3-2) and TRBJ1-1, with D possibly TRBD1 on 5 matching bases. V was cut by 4 bases and J by 4 bases, with 16 bases left in between. Looked up from germline, CDR1 is LGHDT and CDR2 is YNNKEL (reference sequence). The CDR3 has 15 residues. The CDR3 nucleotides are TGTGCCAGCAGCCCACAAATTGGGGGGGTCACTGAAGCTTTCTTT. Translation: CASSPQIGGVTEAFF.

The chain is built from TRBV30 and TRBJ1-5; TRBD1 might be the D (5 bases). Germline CDR1 is GTSNPN and CDR2 is SVGIG (reference sequence). The CDR3 is made up of 14 amino acids. Trimming stripped 1 base from V and 5 bases from J, with 12 bases between. The CDR3 region is CAWSGRQRDQPQHF. The CDR3, as DNA: TGTGCCTGGAGTGGCCGACAGCGCGATCAGCCCCAGCATTTT.

The chain uses TRBV5-1 and TRBJ1-6; D call uncertain. V was clipped by 4 bases and J by 9 bases, with 8 bases between them. The germline CDR1 and CDR2 sequences are SGHRS and YFSETQ. The CDR3 totals 12 residues. In DNA form, the CDR3 reads TGCGCCAGCAGCACCTCAGGTTCACCCCTCCACTTT. Translating it yields CASSTSGSPLHF. The full variable domain, in which reference TRBV5-1 and TRBJ1-6 provide the parts outside the CDR3, is KAGVTQTPRYLIKTRGQQVTLSCSPISGHRSVSWYQQTPGQGLQFLFEYFSETQRNKGNFPGRFSGRQFSNSRSEMNVSTLELGDSALYLCASSTSGSPLHFGNGTRLTVT.

A word on this clone: Other DNA sequences within the sample encode an identical CDR3. This chain connects TRBV19 to TRBJ2-7; maybe TRBD1 (6 bases). The CDR3 loop spans 13 amino acids. Trimming stripped 4 bases from V and 0 bases from J, with 7 bases between. CDR1 and CDR2 from the germline V gene are LNHDA and SQIVND (reference sequence). CDR3 in DNA: TGTGCCAGTAGTAAGGGGGTCTCCTACGAGCAGTACTTC. Its translation: CASSKGVSYEQYF.

The genes are TRBV7-9 and TRBJ2-5; maybe TRBD2 (6 bases). Germline CDR1 reads SEHNR; CDR2 reads FQNEAQ (reference sequence). V lost 6 bases to trimming and J lost 6 bases, with 23 bases between them. The CDR3 extends over 16 amino acids. CDR3 sequence: CASRPSGTEGWQTQYF. For the CDR3, the DNA is TGTGCCAGCAGACCCTCAGGGACGGAGGGGTGGCAGACCCAGTACTTC.

V and J are TRBV4-3 and TRBJ1-2; D is undetermined. In germline, CDR1 is LGHNA, CDR2 YSLEER. The CDR3 is made up of 14 amino acids. Trimming took off 1 base at V and 0 bases at J, with 6 bases between the two ends. The CDR3: CASSQGVSNYGYTF. In nucleotides, the CDR3 is TGCGCCAGCAGCCAAGGCGTTTCTAACTATGGCTACACCTTC.

This clone was observed a handful of times. The V and J genes are TRBV3-1 (or the pseudogene TRBV3-2) and TRBJ1-2; weak D call: TRBD1 (5 bases). V dropped 3 bases and J dropped 7 bases, with 21 bases sitting between them. The CDR3 has 16 residues. Germline V gene lookup returns CDR1 LGHDT and CDR2 YNNKEL (reference sequence). As DNA, the CDR3 is TGTGCCAGCAGCCAGCGTGGAGGGACGGGAGGTGGTGGCTACACCTTC. This gives the protein CASSQRGGTGGGGYTF.

This rearrangement joins TRBV2 to TRBJ1-5; D gene uncertain. Looked up from germline, CDR1 is SNHLY and CDR2 is FYNNEI. The germline V and J ends were trimmed by 4 bases and 0 bases, with 13 bases remaining between them. CDR3 size: 16 residues. The CDR3 nucleotides read TGTGCCAGCAGTGGTGTGGGGAAGGCTAGCAATCAGCCCCAGCATTTT. It specifies CASSGVGKASNQPQHF.

The chain recombines TRBV6-5 with TRBJ1-2; the D gene is possibly TRBD1 (5 bases). Per the germline V gene, CDR1 is MNHEY and CDR2 is SVGAGI. V was cut by 6 bases and J by 4 bases, with 12 bases left in between. This CDR3 comprises 13 residues. CDR3 nucleotide sequence: TGTGCCAGCAGCAGGGCTAGCCCCTATGGCTACACCTTC. Its translation: CASSRASPYGYTF.

The chain links TRBV30 to TRBJ1-4; D ambiguous. The CDR3 length is 12 residues. Between the trimmed V and J ends, which lost 1 base and 8 bases, there was a span of 8 bases. Germline assignment: CDR1 GTSNPN and CDR2 SVGIG (reference sequence). Written as DNA, the CDR3 is TGTGCCTGGAGTGCGGGGAGGGAAAAACTGTTTTTT. It yields the protein CAWSAGREKLFF.

The V and J genes are TRBV2 and TRBJ1-1, with unresolved D. The CDR3 contains 13 residues. V was cut by 9 bases and J by 1 base, with 12 bases left in between. From germline, CDR1 is SNHLY and CDR2 FYNNEI. CDR3 residues: CASTRDSNTEAFF. The DNA for the CDR3 is TGTGCCAGTACACGGGATTCGAACACTGAAGCTTTCTTT.

The genes are TRBV11-2 and TRBJ2-2; the D gene is possibly TRBD1 (5 bases). The CDR3 length is 14 residues. Trimming took off 2 bases at V and 6 bases at J, with 10 bases between the two ends. The germline V gene has CDR1 SGHAT and CDR2 FQNNGV. In nucleotides, the CDR3 is TGTGCCAGCAGCTTATCAGGGTCAGCCGGGGAGCTGTTTTTT. Translation gives CASSLSGSAGELFF.

This clone was seen more than once but under ten times. This chain joins TRBV4-1 and TRBJ1-6; unclear D gene. V was cut by 0 bases and J by 4 bases, with 10 bases left in between. The CDR3 loop spans 16 amino acids. Germline V CDR1 and CDR2: MGHRA, YSYEKL. CDR3 region: CASSQDRVTYNSPLHF. CDR3 DNA sequence: TGCGCCAGCAGCCAAGATAGGGTTACATATAATTCACCCCTCCACTTT.

V is TRBV5-1 and J is TRBJ2-7; no reliable D call. Deletions cut 0 bases from V and 2 bases from J, with 9 bases between. Germline lookup yields CDR1 SGHRS and CDR2 YFSETQ. This CDR3 has 14 residues. The CDR3 sequence: CASSLARQTYEQYF. The DNA of the CDR3 is TGCGCCAGCAGCTTGGCCAGGCAGACCTACGAGCAGTACTTC.

V usage is TRBV12-3 or TRBV12-4 and J usage is TRBJ1-5; D is unresolved. The V gene lost 3 bases and the J gene lost 5 bases, with 5 bases spanning the gap. This CDR3 is built from 12 residues. The CDR3 here is CASSFEDQPQHF. Written as DNA, the CDR3 is TGTGCCAGCAGTTTTGAGGATCAGCCCCAGCATTTT.

The rearrangement joins TRBV5-4 to TRBJ1-6; a weak D match, TRBD1 (5 bases). Germline-derived CDR1 and CDR2 are SGHNT and YYREEE (reference sequence). CDR3 size: 18 residues. Trimming left V 4 bases short and J 0 bases short, with 17 bases between. The CDR3 spells CASSPGTDSLSYNSPLHF. In DNA, the CDR3 is TGTGCCAGCAGCCCAGGGACGGACTCTCTCTCCTATAATTCACCCCTCCACTTT.

The CDR3 nucleotides read TGCGCCAGCAGCCCCGAAAAAGGACAGGAAAACACTGAAGCTTTCTTT. Its translation: CASSPEKGQENTEAFF. V gene TRBV4-3 combines with J gene TRBJ1-1, with TRBD1 matching over 7 bases. Germline CDR1 reads LGHNA; CDR2 reads YSLEER. The CDR3 is 16 residues long. The V segment lost 4 bases and the J segment 2 bases; nucleotides outside the gene matches: 10.

V and J are TRBV27 and TRBJ2-6; unclear D gene. Germline-derived CDR1 and CDR2 are MNHEY and SMNVEV (reference sequence). There are 16 residues in the CDR3. V was shortened by 5 bases and J by 0 bases, with 11 bases between the two germline ends. CDR3 residues: CASSPILGSGANVLTF. The CDR3 nucleotides are TGTGCCAGCAGTCCAATATTGGGCTCTGGGGCCAACGTCCTGACTTTC.

Only one count was recorded for this clone. The chain couples TRBV5-1 to TRBJ2-7; D not resolved. V lost 2 bases to trimming and J lost 2 bases, with 14 bases between them. This CDR3 has 15 residues. Germline CDR1 and CDR2: SGHRS and YFSETQ. The CDR3 DNA reads TGCGCCAGCAGCTTATACCCCGAAGTGGCCTACGAGCAGTACTTC. This translates into CASSLYPEVAYEQYF.

The V and J genes are TRBV28 and TRBJ2-5, with 8 positions matching TRBD1. The junction had 6 bases not matched to a gene; V was cut back by 3 bases and J by 6 bases. The CDR3 runs to 14 residues. Germline V gives CDR1 MDHEN, CDR2 SYDVKM. CDR3 protein: CASSFFRGLQTQYF. The CDR3 coding sequence is TGTGCCAGCAGTTTTTTCAGGGGGCTTCAGACCCAGTACTTC. Full variable domain (rest looked up from reference TRBV28 and TRBJ2-5): DVKVTQSSRYLVKRTGEKVFLECVQDMDHENMFWYRQDPGLGLRLIYFSYDVKMKEKGDIPEGYSVSREKKERFSLILESASTNQTSMYLCASSFFRGLQTQYFGPGTRLLVL.

This clone was recorded a few times. CDR3 loop: CASTPSSYEQYF. The CDR3 coding sequence is TGTGCCAGCACCCCCAGCTCCTACGAGCAGTACTTC. This chain uses TRBV6-5 with TRBJ2-7; no clear D gene. Germline V gene sequence: CDR1 MNHEY, CDR2 SVGAGI. CDR3 size: 12 residues. Trimming removed 7 bases from V and 0 bases from J, with 7 bases in between.

The chain couples TRBV5-4 to TRBJ2-5, with 11 bases that match TRBD2. CDR1 is SGHNT and CDR2 is YYREEE in the germline V gene (reference sequence). The CDR3 totals 16 residues. V lost 3 bases, J lost 5 bases, and 9 bases stayed unmatched. This CDR3 reads CASSSIAGGPMETQYF. The CDR3 region has the DNA TGTGCCAGCAGCTCAATAGCGGGGGGGCCGATGGAGACCCAGTACTTC. Filled out from reference TRBV5-4 and TRBJ2-5, the complete variable domain reads ETGVTQSPTHLIKTRGQQVTLRCSSQSGHNTVSWYQQALGQGPQFIFQYYREEENGRGNFPPRFSGLQFPNYSSELNVNALELDDSALYLCASSSIAGGPMETQYFGPGTRLLVL.

CDR3 region: CATSRDEQGWKNTEAFF. CDR3 DNA: TGTGCCACCAGCAGGGACGAGCAGGGGTGGAAGAACACTGAAGCTTTCTTT. The chain combines TRBV15 with TRBJ1-1; D perhaps matches TRBD1 (6 bases). The CDR3 sequence is 17 residues long. The V end lost 3 bases, the J end lost 1 base, and 18 bases lay between the germline ends. CDR1 and CDR2 (germline): LNHNV, YYDKDF (reference sequence).

The chain couples TRBV5-4 to TRBJ2-7, with D possibly being TRBD1 or TRBD2 (6 bases each). CDR1 and CDR2 (germline): SGHNT, YYREEE (reference sequence). Trimming shortened V by 4 bases and J by 3 bases, and 17 bases separated the two germline ends. This CDR3 contains 15 residues. CDR3 DNA sequence: TGTGCCAGCAGCCCGGGAAGGGGGGCCGGCTACGAGCAGTACTTC. Translating gives CASSPGRGAGYEQYF.

The chain uses TRBV2 and TRBJ2-3; D unclear. The CDR3 loop spans 16 amino acids. Germline CDR1 and CDR2: SNHLY and FYNNEI. V was pared by 6 bases and J by 0 bases, with 16 bases between. The CDR3 nucleotides are TGTGCCAGCAGGCCCTCGGGTGTCCCTAGCACAGATACGCAGTATTTT. Translation: CASRPSGVPSTDTQYF.

The chain is built from TRBV30 and TRBJ2-3; D might be TRBD1 (6 bases). The CDR3 spans 14 residues. V was cut by 1 base and J by 2 bases, with 10 bases left in between. The germline CDR1 and CDR2 sequences are GTSNPN and SVGIG (reference sequence). This CDR3 reads CAWSAGTHTDTQYF. The DNA for the CDR3 is TGTGCCTGGAGTGCCGGGACACACACAGATACGCAGTATTTT.